The TCR beta chain under discussion was sequenced for a study of cytomegalovirus exposure and HLA in healthy donors. Study conclusions and caveats: According to reports, the classifier identified cytomegalovirus status with high specificity and sensitivity. In a later analysis, V- and J-gene trimming of beta chains associated with a DCLRE1C missense variant, replicated independently. A later analysis linked some 17,000 TCR beta sequences to HLA alleles at 0.05 false discovery rate.

The PCR had 60 Vbeta and 13 Jbeta primers. Measured with immunoSEQ multiplex PCR; TCRdb has only the in-frame clones, and not every one. The data show about 160,000 clones, roughly 80% seen once. V lost 8 bases and J 0 bases, leaving 17 bases between the germline ends. Germline CDR1 is MNHEY and CDR2 is SMNVEV (reference sequence). This CDR3 is 17 amino acids long. This clone was seen once. The antigen is undetermined. The clonotype originates from a woman in her twenties or thirties in good health and CMV-seronegative. The V gene is TRBV27, the J gene TRBJ1-6; perhaps TRBD1 as D (5 bases). The sequencing sample was made of PBMCs. The CDR3 here is CASSRRGVSSYNSPLHF. CDR3 DNA: TGTGCCAGCTCCCGTCGGGGGGTAAGCTCCTATAATTCACCCCTCCACTTT.